This note documents a single TCR beta chain sequence. Antigen unknown. The data were taken from a study of T cells in localized non-small cell lung cancer. Clones were read by immunoSEQ multiplex PCR, and TCRdb kept only the in-frame ones, dropping some. The repertoire holds tens of thousands of clones, with approximately 84% as singletons. The CDR3 loop spans 15 amino acids. Germline V CDR1 and CDR2: SQVTM, ANQGSEA. With 5 bases clipped from V and 6 bases from J, the junction kept 10 bases outside the gene matches. Points from the study as a whole: Longer overall survival was associated with a higher density of T cells in the blood. Researchers found a median approximately 60 of the top 100 tumor clones in adjacent lung. A single tumor region was sequenced, leaving heterogeneity possible. Clonality peaked in uninvolved adjacent lung rather than tumor.

This clonotype was sampled from a man aged 40 to 70 with stage I lung adenocarcinoma. The specimen comprised peripheral blood, sampled before any cancer treatment. The chain links TRBV29-1 to TRBJ2-1, with 10 bases fitting TRBD2. The CDR3 is CSVSGLARSPNEQFF. For the CDR3, the DNA is TGCAGCGTTTCGGGACTAGCGAGGTCCCCCAATGAGCAGTTCTTC.